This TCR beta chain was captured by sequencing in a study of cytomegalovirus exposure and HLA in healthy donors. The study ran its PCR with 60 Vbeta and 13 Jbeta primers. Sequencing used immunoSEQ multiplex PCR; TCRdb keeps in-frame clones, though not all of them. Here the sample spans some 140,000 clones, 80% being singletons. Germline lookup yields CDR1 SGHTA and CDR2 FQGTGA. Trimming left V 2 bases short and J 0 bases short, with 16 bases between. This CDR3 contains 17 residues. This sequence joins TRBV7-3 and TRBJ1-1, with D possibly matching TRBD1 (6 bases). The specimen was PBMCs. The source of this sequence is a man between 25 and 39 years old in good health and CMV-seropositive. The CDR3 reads CASSLRTGSRMNTEAFF. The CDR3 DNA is TGTGCCAGCAGCTTACGTACAGGGAGCCGAATGAACACTGAAGCTTTCTTT. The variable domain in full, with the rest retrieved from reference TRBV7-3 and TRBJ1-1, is GAGVSQTPSNKVTEKGKYVELRCDPISGHTALYWYRQSLGQGPEFLIYFQGTGAADDSGLPNDRFFAVRPEGSVSTLKIQRTERGDSAVYLCASSLRTGSRMNTEAFFGQGTRLTVV.